The next 31 T cell receptor beta chains were all read from a single sample in a study of blood T cells in healthy people across ages (dated by TCRdb to the mid-2010s). The library was obtained by 5' RACE. Sequencing took place on an Illumina HiSeq 2500. A second PCR of about 7 to 12 cycles was run with a J-beta primer mix and a sample-barcoded 5' primer. Clones were called with MiXCR by TCRdb after fastp trimmed the public reads at Q25, and only in-frame beta chains were retained. Rows matching on CDR3 protein sequence are summarized as one entry with the most common DNA and genes. The sample data list roughly 410,000 distinct CDR3 sequences, and about 49% of these were observed just once. The ten largest make up 51% of the sample. The sample was blood. These receptors originate from a man in his sixties in good health.

This clonotype was counted between two and nine times. The rearrangement uses TRBV6-2 or TRBV6-3 and TRBJ2-1; D is perhaps TRBD2 (7 bases). The germline V gene encodes CDR1 MNHEY and CDR2 SVGEGT. The CDR3 is 18 residues long. Trimming took off 5 bases at V and 6 bases at J, with 26 bases between the two ends. CDR3 nucleotides: TGTGCCAGCAGTACCTATCTCCGTCGGGGGGCTCCCGTCAATGAGCAGTTCTTC. It encodes CASSTYLRRGAPVNEQFF.

This clonotype turned up a few times. J is TRBJ1-5 and V is TRBV15, with 7 bases lining up with TRBD1. The V and J ends lost 6 bases and 5 bases, in that order; junction bases with no gene match: 13. CDR1 is LNHNV, CDR2 YYDKDF, per germline (reference sequence). This CDR3 spans 16 amino acids. The chain's CDR3 is CATRATGRQGDQPQHF. DNA for the CDR3: TGTGCCACCAGGGCGACAGGGCGGCAGGGAGATCAGCCCCAGCATTTT.

The gene calls are TRBV5-1 and TRBJ1-1; D perhaps matches TRBD1 (5 bases). From germline, CDR1 is SGHRS and CDR2 YFSETQ. The CDR3 totals 16 residues. V was pared by 0 bases and J by 0 bases, with 12 bases between. The CDR3 sequence is CASSLAIGVMNTEAFF. CDR3 DNA sequence: TGCGCCAGCAGCTTGGCGATAGGGGTGATGAACACTGAAGCTTTCTTT.

The V gene is TRBV7-8, the J gene TRBJ1-5, with a possible D match to TRBD1 (5 bases). The CDR3 has 16 amino acids. The ends were cut back, 3 bases at V and 0 bases at J, with 12 bases in the middle. Germline lookup yields CDR1 SGHVS and CDR2 FQNEAQ. The CDR3 region is CASSFDTGTSNQPQHF. The CDR3 DNA sequence: TGTGCCAGCAGCTTCGACACAGGCACTAGCAATCAGCCCCAGCATTTT.

This clonotype was recorded at least ten times. The chain links TRBV29-1 to TRBJ2-1, with no clear D. Germline V gene lookup returns CDR1 SQVTM and CDR2 ANQGSEA. Trimming pared 1 base from V and 5 bases from J, leaving 6 bases between. The CDR3 runs 12 residues. CDR3 bases: TGCAGCGTTGAAGTGCGCCACAATGAGCAGTTCTTC. Its protein is CSVEVRHNEQFF.

Only one count was recorded for this clonotype. This chain links TRBV7-9 with TRBJ1-1; D is undetermined. The CDR3 has 15 amino acids. Trimming took 3 bases from V and 0 from J, leaving 11 bases between them. Germline V lookup: CDR1 SEHNR, CDR2 FQNEAQ (reference sequence). The CDR3 nucleotides are TGTGCCAGCAGCTTCCCCAACCCCCTGAACACTGAAGCTTTCTTT. Encoded protein: CASSFPNPLNTEAFF.

At least ten counts were recorded for this clonotype. This chain links TRBV12-3 or TRBV12-4 with TRBJ1-2; D perhaps matches TRBD1 (5 bases). The CDR3 runs 14 residues. Trimming took 4 bases from V and 2 from J, leaving 11 bases between them. This CDR3 reads CASSYAGSNYGYTF. In nucleotides, the CDR3 is TGTGCCAGCAGTTACGCAGGGTCGAACTATGGCTACACCTTC.

This clonotype was observed a handful of times. The chain employs TRBV12-3 or TRBV12-4 and TRBJ2-3; TRBD2 aligns across 11 bases. The CDR3 length is 17 residues. The V segment lost 6 bases and the J segment 0 bases; nucleotides outside the gene matches: 8. The CDR3 DNA reads as TGTGCCAGCAGCCCAACTAGCGGGGGAACTAGCACAGATACGCAGTATTTT. This translates into CASSPTSGGTSTDTQYF.

This clonotype was observed a handful of times. V and J are TRBV7-3 and TRBJ2-6; possible D gene TRBD2, 6 bases. The V end lost 1 base, the J end lost 2 bases, and 12 bases lay between the germline ends. This CDR3 has 17 residues. Germline assignment: CDR1 SGHTA and CDR2 FQGTGA. The CDR3 spells CASSLMDWRAGANVLTF. For the CDR3, the DNA is TGTGCCAGCAGCTTAATGGATTGGAGGGCTGGGGCCAACGTCCTGACTTTC.

This clonotype has more than one count but fewer than ten. This chain joins TRBV6-5 and TRBJ1-2, with D hard to call. The CDR3 consists of 12 residues. Germline V gene sequence: CDR1 MNHEY, CDR2 SVGAGI. V was clipped by 7 bases and J by 4 bases, with 10 bases between them. The CDR3: CASNDGLYGYTF. DNA of the CDR3: TGTGCCAGCAATGACGGGCTCTATGGCTACACCTTC.

About this clonotype itself: A much larger clonotype is one base distant, so this may be a read error. The chain combines TRBV25-1 with TRBJ2-7; no firm D call. Deletions cut 2 bases from V and 7 bases from J, with 6 bases between. This CDR3 has 11 amino acids. Germline values: CDR1 MGHDK, CDR2 SYGVNS. The CDR3 nucleotides are TGTGCCAGCAGTGAACTCCGTGAGCAGTACTTC. Translated, it gives CASSELREQYF.

The CDR3 sequence: CAISGGAGTDTQYF. The CDR3 nucleotides read TGTGCCATCTCCGGGGGGGCAGGCACAGATACGCAGTATTTT. V is TRBV10-3 and J is TRBJ2-3, with 8 bases matching TRBD2. This CDR3 contains 14 residues. Germline V gene data show CDR1 as ENHRY and CDR2 as SYGVKD. The ends lost 8 bases at V and 1 base at J; junction bases unmatched: 5.

The V call is TRBV29-1, the J call TRBJ1-5; D perhaps matches TRBD1 (5 bases). V lost 4 bases and J 7 bases, leaving 14 bases between the germline ends. This CDR3 region has 13 residues. CDR1 and CDR2 from the germline V gene are SQVTM and ANQGSEA. The CDR3, as DNA: TGCAGCGTTGGATGGGGGATCCGGCAGCCCCAGCATTTT. Amino acids: CSVGWGIRQPQHF.

This chain joins TRBV20-1 and TRBJ2-7, with 9 bases fitting TRBD2. The V gene end was trimmed by 1 base and the J gene end by 6 bases; junction bases not matched to a gene: 7. CDR3 length equals 14 residues. CDR1 is DFQATT, CDR2 SNEGSKA, per germline (reference sequence). The CDR3 sequence is CSARALAGLGEQYF. The CDR3 bases are TGCAGTGCTAGAGCGCTAGCGGGGCTTGGCGAGCAGTACTTC.

This clonotype was counted only a few times. The chain has TRBV6-2 or TRBV6-3 and TRBJ2-7; 7 bases are shared with TRBD1. This CDR3 is 13 amino acids long. Germline CDR1 MNHEY, CDR2 SVGEGT. The J segment lost 7 bases and the V segment lost 6 bases, leaving 9 bases of the junction unmatched. The CDR3 nucleotides are TGTGCCAGCAGAGGGGGCGAGGCTGGGGAGCAGTACTTC. Amino acids: CASRGGEAGEQYF.

V gene TRBV4-2 combines with J gene TRBJ2-5; D remains unclear. In germline, CDR1 is LGHNA, CDR2 YNFKEQ. Trimming left V 0 bases short and J 1 base short, with 3 bases between. The CDR3 is 13 amino acids. The CDR3 coding sequence is TGTGCCAGCAGCCAAGATCCCCAAGAGACCCAGTACTTC. This encodes CASSQDPQETQYF.

The gene calls are TRBV7-2 and TRBJ2-7; TRBD2 might be the D (6 bases). Germline V gene sequence: CDR1 SGHTA, CDR2 FQGNSA. The CDR3 is 14 amino acids. V gave up 5 bases and J gave up 4 bases, with 15 bases separating them. The CDR3 reads CASSLYGGEYEQYF. The CDR3 DNA sequence: TGTGCCAGCAGCCTATACGGGGGAGAGTACGAGCAGTACTTC. Variable domain in full (rest from reference TRBV7-2 and TRBJ2-7): GAGVSQSPSNKVTEKGKDVELRCDPISGHTALYWYRQSLGQGLEFLIYFQGNSAPDKSGLPSDRFSAERTGGSVSTLTIQRTQQEDSAVYLCASSLYGGEYEQYFGPGTRLTVT.

This chain links TRBV6-2 or TRBV6-3 with TRBJ2-3; 8 bases are a match to TRBD1. V shed 2 bases, J shed 2 bases, and the junction held 3 bases outside the gene matches. The germline V gene encodes CDR1 MNHEY and CDR2 SVGEGT. The CDR3 runs to 15 residues. CDR3: CASSYQGANTDTQYF. In DNA, the CDR3 is TGTGCCAGCAGTTACCAGGGGGCAAACACAGATACGCAGTATTTT.

The CDR3 nucleotides are TGTGCCAGCAGTGATAGCGGGGCAACCTACGAGCAGTACTTC. This translates into CASSDSGATYEQYF. The rearrangement uses TRBV9 and TRBJ2-7, with 8 bases identical to TRBD2. CDR3 size: 14 residues. V shed 5 bases, J shed 2 bases, and the junction held 6 bases outside the gene matches. The germline gives CDR1 SGDLS, CDR2 YYNGEE.

The V gene is TRBV9, the J gene TRBJ1-4, with D unclear. V dropped 2 bases and J dropped 5 bases, with 7 bases sitting between them. The length of the CDR3 is 13 residues. Per the germline V gene, CDR1 is SGDLS and CDR2 is YYNGEE. The CDR3 nucleotides are TGTGCCAGCAGCGTCCGGGAAAATGAAAAACTGTTTTTT. Residues: CASSVRENEKLFF. Together with reference TRBV9 and TRBJ1-4, the CDR3 gives the full variable domain: DSGVTQTPKHLITATGQRVTLRCSPRSGDLSVYWYQQSLDQGLQFLIQYYNGEERAKGNILERFSAQQFPDLHSELNLSSLELGDSALYFCASSVRENEKLFFGSGTQLSVL.

The chain uses TRBV7-8 and TRBJ1-2; 7 nucleotides align to TRBD1. Trimming took 2 bases from V and 7 from J; bases not matched to a gene: 4. The CDR3 runs to 13 residues. Looked up from germline, CDR1 is SGHVS and CDR2 is FQNEAQ. CDR3 sequence (DNA): TGTGCCAGCAGCTTACAGGGGGTTGGTGGCTACACCTTC. The encoded protein is CASSLQGVGGYTF.

The chain recombines TRBV10-3 with TRBJ2-5; the D is unclear. Germline assignment: CDR1 ENHRY and CDR2 SYGVKD. The CDR3 totals 13 residues. V was pared by 0 bases and J by 5 bases, with 7 bases between. This chain's CDR3 is CAISESLLETQYF. The CDR3 DNA follows: TGTGCCATCAGTGAGTCGCTTCTGGAGACCCAGTACTTC.

V gene TRBV27 combines with J gene TRBJ2-1, with 8 bases lining up with TRBD2. Looked up from germline, CDR1 is MNHEY and CDR2 is SMNVEV (reference sequence). The CDR3 runs 19 residues. V was pared by 2 bases and J by 2 bases, with 14 bases of the junction left unmatched. CDR3 amino acids: CASSLLLGRGRRTYNEQFF. CDR3 coding DNA: TGTGCCAGCAGTTTACTTCTCGGGAGGGGCAGGAGGACCTACAATGAGCAGTTCTTC.

The chain combines TRBV5-1 with TRBJ2-7; D is unresolved. Trimming took off 3 bases at V and 0 bases at J, with 10 bases between the two ends. CDR1 and CDR2 (germline): SGHRS, YFSETQ. CDR3 size: 14 residues. For the CDR3, the DNA is TGCGCCAGCAGCTCTGGAGCCACCTCCTACGAGCAGTACTTC. This sequence encodes CASSSGATSYEQYF.

This clonotype was detected only a few times. This chain joins TRBV12-3 or TRBV12-4 and TRBJ2-3; 8 bases line up with TRBD1. The CDR3 is 15 residues long. V lost 2 bases to trimming and J lost 4 bases; unmatched junction nucleotides: 5. The CDR3 reads CASSLRDRMADTQYF. Written as DNA, the CDR3 is TGTGCCAGCAGTTTAAGGGACAGGATGGCAGATACGCAGTATTTT.

The chain employs TRBV20-1 and TRBJ1-5; D is perhaps TRBD1 (5 bases). Trimming removed 1 base from V and 9 bases from J, with 13 bases in between. This CDR3 has 13 residues. Germline V CDR1 and CDR2: DFQATT, SNEGSKA (reference sequence). The CDR3 is CSARGQGGRPQHF. As DNA, the CDR3 is TGCAGTGCTAGAGGCCAGGGCGGTCGGCCCCAGCATTTT.

The chain has TRBV2 and TRBJ1-2, with 7 positions matching TRBD1. Germline CDR1 SNHLY, CDR2 FYNNEI. This CDR3 contains 13 residues. J lost 8 bases, V lost 10 bases, and 13 bases had no gene match. The CDR3 loop is CANNRAGGEGYTF. CDR3 in DNA: TGTGCCAACAACCGGGCAGGGGGGGAAGGCTACACCTTC.

The chain recombines TRBV24-1 with TRBJ2-5; tentatively, D is TRBD2 (7 bases). Trimming pared 5 bases from V and 0 bases from J, leaving 12 bases between. Germline V gene lookup returns CDR1 KGHDR and CDR2 SFDVKD. The CDR3 sequence is 15 residues long. The CDR3 reads CATSVRGGYQETQYF. The CDR3 region has the DNA TGTGCCACCAGTGTGAGGGGGGGGTACCAAGAGACCCAGTACTTC.

This clonotype appeared a few times. This chain links TRBV4-1 with TRBJ2-3, with unresolved D. The CDR3 is 16 residues long. Trimming stripped 3 bases from V and 2 bases from J, with 15 bases between. Germline V gives CDR1 MGHRA, CDR2 YSYEKL. DNA of the CDR3: TGCGCCAGCAGCCAGGCCCATTCGGTCACCACAGATACGCAGTATTTT. This gives the protein CASSQAHSVTTDTQYF.

This chain links TRBV6-2 or TRBV6-3 with TRBJ2-5; perhaps D is TRBD1 or TRBD2 (6 bases each). Trimming shortened V by 2 bases and J by 5 bases, and 15 bases separated the two germline ends. Per the germline V gene, CDR1 is MNHEY and CDR2 is SVGEGT. This CDR3 contains 15 residues. CDR3 loop: CASSYDGGLWETQYF. In DNA form, the CDR3 reads TGTGCCAGCAGTTACGACGGGGGCCTTTGGGAGACCCAGTACTTC.

This chain links TRBV9 with TRBJ2-5; D unresolved. Trimming removed 4 bases at V and 1 base at J, with 11 bases between. This CDR3 is built from 14 residues. CDR1 and CDR2 (germline): SGDLS, YYNGEE. The DNA of the CDR3 is TGTGCCAGCAGCTCCCCGCGGATCCAAGAGACCCAGTACTTC. It yields the protein CASSSPRIQETQYF.